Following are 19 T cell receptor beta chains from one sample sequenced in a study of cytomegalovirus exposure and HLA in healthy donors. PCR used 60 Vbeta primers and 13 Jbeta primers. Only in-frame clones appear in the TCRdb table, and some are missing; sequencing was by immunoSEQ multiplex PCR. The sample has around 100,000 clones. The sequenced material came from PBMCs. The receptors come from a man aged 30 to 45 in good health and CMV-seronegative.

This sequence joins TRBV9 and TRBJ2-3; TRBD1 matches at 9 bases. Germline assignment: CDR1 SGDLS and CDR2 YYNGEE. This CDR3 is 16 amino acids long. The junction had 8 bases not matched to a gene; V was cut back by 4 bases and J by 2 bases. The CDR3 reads CASSSRGTGFTDTQYF. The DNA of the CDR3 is TGTGCCAGCAGCTCAAGAGGGACAGGGTTCACAGATACGCAGTATTTT.

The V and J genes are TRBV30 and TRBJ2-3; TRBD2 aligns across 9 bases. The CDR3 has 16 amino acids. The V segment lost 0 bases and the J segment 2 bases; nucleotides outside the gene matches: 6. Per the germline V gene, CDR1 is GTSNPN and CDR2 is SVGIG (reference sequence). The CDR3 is CAWSVSAGGYTDTQYF. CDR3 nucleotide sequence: TGTGCCTGGAGTGTAAGTGCGGGAGGGTACACAGATACGCAGTATTTT.

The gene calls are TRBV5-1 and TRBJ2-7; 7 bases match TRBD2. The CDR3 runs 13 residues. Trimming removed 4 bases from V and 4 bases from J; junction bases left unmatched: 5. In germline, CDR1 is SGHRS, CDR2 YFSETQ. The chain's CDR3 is CASSTGLVYEQYF. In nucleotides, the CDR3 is TGCGCCAGCAGCACAGGACTAGTTTACGAGCAGTACTTC.

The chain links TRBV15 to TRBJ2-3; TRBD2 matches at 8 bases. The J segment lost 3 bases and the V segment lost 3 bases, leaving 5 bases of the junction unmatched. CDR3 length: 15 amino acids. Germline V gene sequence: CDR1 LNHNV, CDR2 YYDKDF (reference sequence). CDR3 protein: CATSREGLDTDTQYF. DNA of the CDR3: TGTGCCACCAGCAGGGAGGGACTAGATACAGATACGCAGTATTTT.

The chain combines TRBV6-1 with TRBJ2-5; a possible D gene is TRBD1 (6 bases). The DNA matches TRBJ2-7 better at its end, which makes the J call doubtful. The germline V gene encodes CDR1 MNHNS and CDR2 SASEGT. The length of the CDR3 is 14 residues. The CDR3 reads CASTFATGSYEQYF. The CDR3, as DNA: TGTGCCAGCACCTTCGCGACAGGCAGCTACGAGCAGTACTTC.

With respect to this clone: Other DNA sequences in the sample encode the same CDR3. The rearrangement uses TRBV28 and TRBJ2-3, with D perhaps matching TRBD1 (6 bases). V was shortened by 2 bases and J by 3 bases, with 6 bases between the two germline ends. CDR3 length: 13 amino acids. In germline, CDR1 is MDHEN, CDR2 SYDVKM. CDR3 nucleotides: TGTGCCAGCAGTTTACAGGGGACAGATACGCAGTATTTT. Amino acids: CASSLQGTDTQYF.

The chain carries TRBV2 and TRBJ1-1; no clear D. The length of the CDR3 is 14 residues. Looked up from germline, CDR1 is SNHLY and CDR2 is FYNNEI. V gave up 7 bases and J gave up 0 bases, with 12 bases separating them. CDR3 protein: CASNSEAVNTEAFF. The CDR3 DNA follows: TGTGCCAGCAATTCAGAGGCGGTGAACACTGAAGCTTTCTTT.

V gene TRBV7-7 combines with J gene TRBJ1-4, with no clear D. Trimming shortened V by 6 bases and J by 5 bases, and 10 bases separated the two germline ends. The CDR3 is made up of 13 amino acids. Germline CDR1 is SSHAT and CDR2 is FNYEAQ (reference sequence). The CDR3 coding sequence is TGTGCCAGCAGTCCATCGGGAAATGAAAAACTGTTTTTT. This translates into CASSPSGNEKLFF.

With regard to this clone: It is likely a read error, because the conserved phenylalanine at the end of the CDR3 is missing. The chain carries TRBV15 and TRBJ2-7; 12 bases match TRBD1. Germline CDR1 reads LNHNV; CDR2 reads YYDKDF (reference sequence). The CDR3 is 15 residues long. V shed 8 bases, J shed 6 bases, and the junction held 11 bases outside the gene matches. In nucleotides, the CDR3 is TGTGCCACCTCCCCCCTCTGGGGACAGGGGGCCGAGCAGTACCTC. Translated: CATSPLWGQGAEQYL.

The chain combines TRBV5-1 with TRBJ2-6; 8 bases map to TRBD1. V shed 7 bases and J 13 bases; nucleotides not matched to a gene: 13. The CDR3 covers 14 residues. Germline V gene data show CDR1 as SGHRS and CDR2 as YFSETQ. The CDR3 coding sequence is TGCGCCAGCGGCCTGGACAGGGTCCTCGAGGTCCTGACTTTC. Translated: CASGLDRVLEVLTF.

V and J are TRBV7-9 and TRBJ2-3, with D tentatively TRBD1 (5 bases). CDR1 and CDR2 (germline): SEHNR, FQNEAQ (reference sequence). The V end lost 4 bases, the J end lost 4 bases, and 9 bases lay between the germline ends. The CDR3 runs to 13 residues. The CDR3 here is CASSYVGADTQYF. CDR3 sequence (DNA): TGTGCCAGCAGCTACGTAGGGGCAGATACGCAGTATTTT. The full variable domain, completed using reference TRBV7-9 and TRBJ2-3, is DTGVSQNPRHKITKRGQNVTFRCDPISEHNRLYWYRQTLGQGPEFLTYFQNEAQLEKSRLLSDRFSAERPKGSFSTLEIQRTEQGDSAMYLCASSYVGADTQYFGPGTRLTVL.

The CDR3: CAWSGAGNEQYF. CDR3 DNA: TGTGCCTGGTCAGGGGCCGGTAACGAGCAGTACTTC. The chain carries TRBV30 and TRBJ2-7; possibly TRBD1 for D (6 bases). From germline, CDR1 is GTSNPN and CDR2 SVGIG (reference sequence). This CDR3 spans 12 amino acids. V lost 5 bases and J 5 bases, leaving 13 bases between the germline ends.

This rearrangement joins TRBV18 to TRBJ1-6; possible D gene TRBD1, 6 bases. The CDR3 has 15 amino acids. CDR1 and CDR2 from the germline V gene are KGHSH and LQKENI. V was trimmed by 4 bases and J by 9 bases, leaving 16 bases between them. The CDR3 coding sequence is TGTGCCAGCTCACGAGACAGGACCTTGGGTTCACCCCTCCACTTT. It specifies CASSRDRTLGSPLHF.

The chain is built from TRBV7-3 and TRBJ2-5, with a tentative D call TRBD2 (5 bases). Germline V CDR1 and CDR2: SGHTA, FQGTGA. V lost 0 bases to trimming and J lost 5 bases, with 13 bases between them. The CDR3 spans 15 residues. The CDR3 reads CASSLTGAVGETQYF. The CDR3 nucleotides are TGTGCCAGCAGCTTAACAGGAGCGGTGGGGGAGACCCAGTACTTC.

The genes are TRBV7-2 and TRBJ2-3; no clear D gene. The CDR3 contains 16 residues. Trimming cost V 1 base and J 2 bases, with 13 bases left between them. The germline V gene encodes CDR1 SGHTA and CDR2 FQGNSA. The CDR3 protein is CASSLERFRNTDTQYF. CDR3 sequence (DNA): TGTGCCAGCAGCTTAGAGAGGTTCCGGAACACAGATACGCAGTATTTT.

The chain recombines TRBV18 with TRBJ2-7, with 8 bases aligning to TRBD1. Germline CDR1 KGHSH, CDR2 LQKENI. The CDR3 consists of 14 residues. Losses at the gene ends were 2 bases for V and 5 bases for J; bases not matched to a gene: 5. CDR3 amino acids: CASSPAGGVNEQYF. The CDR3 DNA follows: TGTGCCAGCTCACCAGCAGGGGGCGTCAACGAGCAGTACTTC.

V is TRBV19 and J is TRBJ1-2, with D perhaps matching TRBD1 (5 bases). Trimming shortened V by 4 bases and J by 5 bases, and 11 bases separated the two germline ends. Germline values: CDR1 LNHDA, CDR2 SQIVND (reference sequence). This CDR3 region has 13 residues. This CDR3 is CASSTRTRYGYTF. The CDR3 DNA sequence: TGTGCCAGTAGTACCCGGACAAGGTATGGCTACACCTTC.

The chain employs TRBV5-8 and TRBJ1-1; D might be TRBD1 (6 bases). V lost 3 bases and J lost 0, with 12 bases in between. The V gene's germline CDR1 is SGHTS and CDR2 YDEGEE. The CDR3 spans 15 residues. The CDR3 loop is CASSSGDKLNTEAFF. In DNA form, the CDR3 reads TGTGCCAGCAGCTCAGGGGACAAGTTGAACACTGAAGCTTTCTTT. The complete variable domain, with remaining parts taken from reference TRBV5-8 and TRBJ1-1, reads EAGVTQSPTHLIKTRGQQATLRCSPISGHTSVYWYQQALGLGLQFLLWYDEGEERNRGNFPPRFSGRQFPNYSSELNVNALELEDSALYLCASSSGDKLNTEAFFGQGTRLTVV.

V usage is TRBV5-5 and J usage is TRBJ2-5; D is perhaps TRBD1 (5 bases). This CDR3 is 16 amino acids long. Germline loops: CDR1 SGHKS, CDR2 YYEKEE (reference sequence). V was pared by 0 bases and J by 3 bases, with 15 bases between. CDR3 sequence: CASSLGTGLTEETQYF. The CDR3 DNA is TGTGCCAGCAGCTTGGGAACAGGCTTGACCGAAGAGACCCAGTACTTC.